These 10 T cell receptor beta chains share one sample of origin, sequenced in a study of cytomegalovirus exposure and HLA in healthy donors. PCR employed 60 Vbeta and 13 Jbeta primers. TCRdb's table, derived via immunoSEQ multiplex PCR, lists solely in-frame clones and lacks some. Among roughly 170,000 clones listed, about four fifths were seen once. The material sequenced was PBMCs. The receptors derive from a man younger than 35 in good health and CMV-seronegative.

The chain links TRBV9 to TRBJ2-7; the match to TRBD1 covers 10 bases. The CDR3 is 16 residues long. Unmatched junction bases numbered 10, after V lost 0 bases and J lost 7 bases. Germline V CDR1 and CDR2: SGDLS, YYNGEE. CDR3 region: CASSVGSTGGYWEQYF. The CDR3 bases are TGTGCCAGCAGCGTAGGATCGACAGGGGGCTACTGGGAGCAGTACTTC.

The chain couples TRBV6-1 to TRBJ2-1; 7 positions agree with TRBD2. The CDR3 spans 13 residues. Trimming took 5 bases from V and 8 from J; bases not matched to a gene: 6. Germline V lookup: CDR1 MNHNS, CDR2 SASEGT. In DNA, the CDR3 is TGTGCCAGCAGTAAAACTAGCGTCCATGAGCAGTTCTTC. Protein sequence: CASSKTSVHEQFF.

V and J are TRBV5-1 and TRBJ2-3; 14 bases map to TRBD2. Trimming cost V 10 bases and J 9 bases; bases outside gene matches: 10. This CDR3 has 14 amino acids. Per germline, CDR1 SGHRS and CDR2 YFSETQ. The CDR3 bases are TGCGCCTCCCGGGGACTAGCGGGGGAGCACACGCAGTATTTT. Its translation: CASRGLAGEHTQYF.

Worth noting for this clone: Other DNA sequences within the sample encode an identical CDR3. Written as DNA, the CDR3 is TGCGCCAGCAGGGGGGCAACAGATACGCAGTATTTT. Amino acid sequence: CASRGATDTQYF. The chain is built from TRBV4-1 and TRBJ2-3, with D perhaps TRBD1 (6 bases). The CDR3 has 12 amino acids. V was pared by 6 bases and J by 3 bases, with 7 bases between. CDR1 is MGHRA and CDR2 is YSYEKL in the germline V gene.

The gene calls are TRBV7-9 and TRBJ2-7; possibly TRBD1 for D (6 bases). The V gene's germline CDR1 is SEHNR and CDR2 FQNEAQ (reference sequence). The CDR3 loop spans 15 amino acids. V lost 1 base and J 4 bases, leaving 14 bases between the germline ends. CDR3 DNA: TGTGCCAGCAGCTTAGTTGGGGACAAGACTTACGAGCAGTACTTC. Protein product: CASSLVGDKTYEQYF.

This chain uses TRBV27 with TRBJ2-3; TRBD2 matches 7 bases. With 4 bases clipped from V and 2 bases from J, the junction kept 12 bases outside the gene matches. The germline V gene encodes CDR1 MNHEY and CDR2 SMNVEV (reference sequence). The CDR3 extends over 17 amino acids. CDR3 nucleotide sequence: TGTGCCAGCAGTTCCTGGGGGGAGGGCCCGACCACAGATACGCAGTATTTT. Translation: CASSSWGEGPTTDTQYF.

This chain connects TRBV6-5 to TRBJ1-1; weak D call: TRBD1 (5 bases). V lost 2 bases, J lost 1 base, and 8 bases lay in between. Germline values: CDR1 MNHEY, CDR2 SVGAGI. The CDR3 spans 14 residues. CDR3 nucleotides: TGTGCCAGCAGTTACCGGGGGAGGAACACTGAAGCTTTCTTT. Protein: CASSYRGRNTEAFF.

The gene calls are TRBV18 and TRBJ2-4; D is ambiguous. The length of the CDR3 is 15 residues. Germline lookup yields CDR1 KGHSH and CDR2 LQKENI. V gave up 0 bases and J gave up 0 bases, with 6 bases separating them. The CDR3 region is CASSPPSLAKNIQYF. CDR3 in DNA: TGTGCCAGCTCACCACCCTCACTAGCCAAAAACATTCAGTACTTC.

The chain recombines TRBV9 with TRBJ2-1; weak D call: TRBD2 (5 bases). CDR1 is SGDLS and CDR2 is YYNGEE in the germline V gene. The CDR3 loop spans 14 amino acids. V dropped 2 bases and J dropped 7 bases, with 13 bases sitting between them. This chain's CDR3 is CASSVEPRRNEQFF. CDR3 sequence (DNA): TGTGCCAGCAGCGTCGAACCCAGGAGGAATGAGCAGTTCTTC.

CDR3 residues: CASRTGSGGYTF. As DNA, the CDR3 is TGTGCCAGCAGGACAGGGTCTGGTGGCTACACCTTC. The chain carries TRBV6-1 and TRBJ1-2; 7 nucleotides align to TRBD1. V shed 6 bases and J 7 bases; nucleotides not matched to a gene: 5. CDR3 length: 12 amino acids. Germline loops: CDR1 MNHNS, CDR2 SASEGT.